The 5 T cell receptor beta chains reported below all come from one sample, sequenced in a study of blood T cell repertoires in COVID-19. Measured with immunoSEQ multiplex PCR; TCRdb has only the in-frame clones, and not every one. The sample has about 54,000 clones; roughly 76% are singletons. The material sequenced was peripheral blood. These receptors all stem from a woman in her fifties or sixties with acute or convalescent COVID-19.

The rearrangement links TRBV7-2 to TRBJ2-7, with D perhaps TRBD2 (5 bases). Per the germline V gene, CDR1 is SGHTA and CDR2 is FQGNSA. Trimming pared 2 bases from V and 3 bases from J, leaving 14 bases between. The CDR3 spans 15 residues. CDR3 DNA: TGTGCCAGCAGCTTAAGCGGTGGTGTCAACTACGAGCAGTACTTC. Residues: CASSLSGGVNYEQYF.

V and J are TRBV5-1 and TRBJ2-2, with TRBD1 as a possible D gene (6 bases). Per the germline V gene, CDR1 is SGHRS and CDR2 is YFSETQ. Trimming left V 3 bases short and J 6 bases short, with 12 bases between. CDR3 length: 14 residues. This CDR3 is CASSSGGSPGELFF. CDR3 DNA sequence: TGCGCCAGCAGCTCTGGGGGCTCCCCCGGGGAGCTGTTTTTT. The full variable domain, completed using reference TRBV5-1 and TRBJ2-2, is KAGVTQTPRYLIKTRGQQVTLSCSPISGHRSVSWYQQTPGQGLQFLFEYFSETQRNKGNFPGRFSGRQFSNSRSEMNVSTLELGDSALYLCASSSGGSPGELFFGEGSRLTVL.

This clone has a handful of counts. This chain uses TRBV19 with TRBJ1-4; perhaps TRBD1 as D (5 bases). The CDR3 has 15 amino acids. From germline, CDR1 is LNHDA and CDR2 SQIVND (reference sequence). V shed 7 bases and J shed 5 bases, with 17 bases lying between them. The CDR3 loop is CASKNFGGVNEKLFF. Written as DNA, the CDR3 is TGTGCCAGTAAAAATTTCGGAGGGGTAAATGAAAAACTGTTTTTT.

The CDR3, as DNA: TGCGCCAGCAGAAGAGAGTACGAGCAGTACTTC. This sequence encodes CASRREYEQYF. J is TRBJ2-7 and V is TRBV5-1; no reliable D call. V lost 5 bases and J 4 bases, leaving 7 bases between the germline ends. Looked up from germline, CDR1 is SGHRS and CDR2 is YFSETQ. The CDR3 has 11 residues.

The J gene is TRBJ2-1, the V gene TRBV10-3; TRBD1 matches 8 bases. The CDR3 consists of 15 residues. CDR1 and CDR2 (germline): ENHRY, SYGVKD. V was pared by 2 bases and J by 8 bases, with 8 bases of the junction left unmatched. CDR3: CAISEAQGARDEQFF. Here the CDR3 DNA reads TGTGCCATCAGTGAGGCTCAGGGGGCTCGGGATGAGCAGTTCTTC.